A selection of T cell receptor beta chains follows, all from one sample in a study of early stage breast cancer tumors. TCRdb keeps only in-frame clones here, not all; method: immunoSEQ multiplex PCR. The sample shows more than 55,000 clones, approximately 80% of them seen only once. Input material: blood. These receptors were collected from a person between 35 and 49 years old with breast cancer. CDR3s include the opening cysteine and the closing phenylalanine or tryptophan. Fields, in order: D gene, J gene, clone size, V gene, CDR3 protein, CDR3 DNA. The D gene is left open where the match is weak. Size is omitted from some rows. Given values are once, few, many or a class for expanded clones.

>NA|TRBJ1-3|few|TRBV7-2
CASSSPRGSGNTIYF
TGTGCCAGCAGCTCTCCCAGGGGTTCCGGAAACACCATATATTTT
>NA|TRBJ2-5|NA|TRBV7-2
CASSLLLGAQETQYF
TGTGCCAGCAGCTTGCTCCTGGGTGCCCAAGAGACCCAGTACTTC
>NA|TRBJ1-6|NA|TRBV6-5
CASTRDYNSPLHF
TGTGCCAGCACCAGGGATTATAATTCACCCCTCCACTTT
>TRBD1|TRBJ1-1|NA|TRBV15
CATSLDRGIMNTEAFF
TGTGCCACCAGTTTGGACAGGGGGATCATGAACACTGAAGCTTTCTTT
>NA|TRBJ1-4|NA|TRBV5-1
CASRRQTTTNEKLFF
TGCGCCAGCAGGCGACAGACGACAACTAATGAAAAACTGTTTTTT
>NA|TRBJ1-3|NA|TRBV5-8
CASSYGQFSGNTIYF
TGTGCCAGCAGCTATGGACAGTTCTCTGGAAACACCATATATTTT
>NA|TRBJ1-5|NA|TRBV5-6
CASSTGINQPQHF
TGTGCCAGCAGCACGGGGATCAATCAGCCCCAGCATTTT
>NA|TRBJ1-2|NA|TRBV27
CASFSSGEGYTF
TGTGCCAGCTTTAGTTCCGGGGAAGGCTACACCTTC
>TRBD1|TRBJ1-1|NA|TRBV6-4
CASSLLPSPTGGEDTEAFF
TGTGCCAGCAGCCTCCTCCCGAGCCCGACAGGGGGAGAAGACACTGAAGCTTTCTTT
>NA|TRBJ2-7|few|TRBV27
CATSTGSEQYF
TGTGCCACCTCGACCGGGAGCGAGCAGTACTTC
>TRBD1|TRBJ1-2|NA|TRBV28
CASSLGTGGRGYTF
TGTGCCAGCAGTTTGGGGACAGGGGGACGAGGCTACACCTTC
>TRBD1|TRBJ2-7|once|TRBV4-1
CASSQGGTGGLEQYF
TGCGCCAGCAGCCAAGGAGGGACAGGGGGCCTCGAGCAGTACTTC
>NA|TRBJ2-2|NA|TRBV28
CASSWGDTGELFF
TGTGCCAGCAGTTGGGGGGACACCGGGGAGCTGTTTTTT
>TRBD1|TRBJ2-5|once|TRBV9
CASGQGAGQMETQYF
TGTGCCAGCGGACAGGGGGCCGGGCAAATGGAGACCCAGTACTTC
>TRBD1|TRBJ1-1|NA|TRBV4-1
CASSQVMTGMNTEAFF
TGCGCCAGCAGCCAAGTTATGACAGGGATGAACACTGAAGCTTTCTTT
>NA|TRBJ1-3|NA|TRBV19
CASSIVTTYGNTIYF
TGTGCCAGTAGTATAGTAACGACTTATGGAAACACCATATATTTT
>TRBD1|TRBJ1-2|NA|TRBV7-3
CASSLKGGGGGYTF
TGTGCCAGCAGCTTAAAAGGGGGCGGTGGTGGCTACACCTTC
>NA|TRBJ2-5|NA|TRBV6-6
CASSKRYQETQYF
TGTGCCAGCAGTAAGCGGTACCAAGAGACCCAGTACTTC
>NA|TRBJ1-1|NA|TRBV29-1
CSVLWDSPEAFF
TGCAGCGTCCTATGGGATTCCCCCGAAGCTTTCTTT
>TRBD2|TRBJ2-5|NA|TRBV28
CASSSAGRGQETQYF
TGTGCCAGCAGTTCTGCGGGGAGGGGCCAAGAGACCCAGTACTTC
>NA|TRBJ2-4|NA|TRBV7-7
CASSRDRGAITKNIQYF
TGTGCTAGCAGCCGCGACCGAGGAGCCATTACCAAAAACATTCAGTACTTC
>TRBD1|TRBJ2-1|NA|TRBV15
CATSRVRDSPRDEQFF
TGTGCCACCAGCAGAGTTCGGGACAGCCCAAGGGATGAGCAGTTCTTC
>TRBD2|TRBJ2-5|NA|TRBV29-1
CSGEGLVGETQYF
TGCAGCGGCGAGGGACTAGTCGGGGAGACCCAGTACTTC
>NA|TRBJ1-1|once|TRBV27
CASSSGTMNTEAFF
TGTGCCAGCAGTTCTGGGACAATGAACACTGAAGCTTTCTTT
>TRBD1|TRBJ2-1|NA|TRBV5-1
CASSPGTAYNEQFF
TGCGCCAGCAGCCCAGGGACAGCGTACAATGAGCAGTTCTTC
>TRBD1|TRBJ1-2|NA|TRBV6-5
CASFKRDRGWGYTF
TGTGCCAGCTTTAAACGGGACAGGGGATGGGGCTACACCTTC
>TRBD1|TRBJ1-2|NA|TRBV9
CASSTGQRLYGYTF
TGTGCCAGCAGCACGGGACAGCGCCTCTATGGCTACACCTTC
>NA|TRBJ1-2|NA|TRBV6-5
CASSYSLQGNGGTF
TGTGCCAGCAGTTACTCGCTACAGGGCAATGGTGGCACCTTC
>TRBD1|TRBJ1-1|once|TRBV27
CASSPPGGRTEAFF
TGTGCCAGCAGTCCCCCAGGGGGCCGTACTGAAGCTTTCTTT
>TRBD2|TRBJ2-1|NA|TRBV7-9
CASSLGTSGRGDNEQFF
TGTGCCAGCAGCCTAGGGACTAGCGGGAGAGGGGACAATGAGCAGTTCTTC
>NA|TRBJ2-7|NA|TRBV5-6
CASSLGVSGYNYEQYF
TGTGCCAGCAGCTTGGGGGTCTCAGGGTACAACTACGAGCAGTACTTC
>NA|TRBJ2-5|NA|TRBV27
CASSLSGIETQYF
TGTGCCAGCAGTTTATCAGGGATCGAGACCCAGTACTTC
>NA|TRBJ1-1|few|TRBV27
CATRLRPVMNTEAFF
TGTGCCACCCGTCTTCGGCCGGTTATGAACACTGAAGCTTTCTTT
>NA|TRBJ2-7|few|TRBV27
CASSFSAGSSYEQYF
TGTGCCAGCAGTTTTTCGGCAGGGTCGTCCTACGAGCAGTACTTC
>NA|TRBJ2-3|once|TRBV7-6
CASSSGVPDTQYF
TGTGCCAGCAGTTCAGGGGTCCCAGATACGCAGTATTTT
>NA|TRBJ2-7|NA|TRBV11-2
CASSSKTSQHEQYF
TGTGCCAGCAGCTCGAAGACTAGTCAACACGAGCAGTACTTC
>NA|TRBJ1-4|NA|TRBV18
CASSHRTAATNEKLFF
TGTGCCAGCTCACATCGGACAGCTGCAACTAATGAAAAACTGTTTTTT
>TRBD2|TRBJ2-2|NA|TRBV14
CASSPGLAGWYTGELFF
TGTGCCAGCAGCCCGGGACTAGCGGGATGGTACACCGGGGAGCTGTTTTTT
>NA|TRBJ1-5|NA|TRBV19
CASSIVHRAYSNQPQHF
TGTGCCAGTAGTATAGTCCACAGGGCCTATAGCAATCAGCCCCAGCATTTT
>TRBD1|TRBJ1-4|NA|TRBV5-6
CASSLGGSEKLFF
TGTGCCAGCAGCCTAGGGGGCAGTGAAAAACTGTTTTTT
>TRBD1|TRBJ1-1|NA|TRBV7-8
CASSPGQGARSTEAFF
TGTGCCAGCAGCCCCGGACAGGGGGCGCGGAGCACTGAAGCTTTCTTT
>NA|TRBJ2-3|NA|TRBV9
CASSVAVCGPHIFLLTDTQYF
TGTGCCAGCAGCGTAGCCGTTTGTGGGCCCCACATTTTTCTGTTAACAGATACGCAGTATTTT
>NA|TRBJ2-1|NA|TRBV29-1
CSVTGLVATFEQFF
TGCAGCGTCACCGGGTTGGTAGCGACCTTTGAGCAGTTCTTC
>TRBD2|TRBJ2-5|once|TRBV27
CASSPGGLAGAYQETQYF
TGTGCCAGCAGCCCTGGGGGCTTAGCGGGAGCATACCAAGAGACCCAGTACTTC
>NA|TRBJ2-1|NA|TRBV5-5
CASSLARNNEQFF
TGTGCCAGCAGCTTGGCCAGGAACAATGAGCAGTTCTTC
>TRBD2|TRBJ2-1|NA|TRBV5-1
CASSRSTSGIQAQFF
TGCGCCAGCAGCCGGTCGACTAGCGGGATCCAGGCGCAGTTCTTC
>TRBD1|TRBJ2-3|NA|TRBV15
CATRSGTGSLPGGTDTQYF
TGTGCCACCAGATCAGGGACAGGGTCCCTTCCTGGGGGGACAGATACGCAGTATTTT
>NA|TRBJ2-1|few|TRBV5-1
CASSLSDTYEQFF
TGCGCCAGCAGCTTGTCAGACACGTATGAGCAGTTCTTC
>NA|TRBJ2-3|few|TRBV29-1
CSVEPGRRTDTQYF
TGCAGCGTTGAACCAGGGAGGAGGACAGATACGCAGTATTTT
>NA|TRBJ2-7|NA|TRBV28
CASRHISGHEQYF
TGTGCCAGCAGACATATATCTGGCCACGAGCAGTACTTC
>NA|TRBJ2-1|NA|TRBV10-3
CAISKLASDNEQFF
TGTGCCATCAGTAAGTTGGCTAGCGACAATGAGCAGTTCTTC
>NA|TRBJ2-1|NA|TRBV14
CASSQVGIEQFF
TGTGCCAGCAGCCAAGTAGGGATTGAGCAGTTCTTC
>TRBD1|TRBJ1-2|NA|TRBV5-1
CASSLGQGKGYTF
TGCGCCAGCAGCTTGGGACAGGGAAAAGGCTACACCTTC
>NA|TRBJ1-5|NA|TRBV7-8
CASSLTFSNQPQHF
TGTGCCAGCAGCTTAACTTTTAGCAATCAGCCCCAGCATTTT
>TRBD1|TRBJ2-3|once|TRBV19
CASSLDPGQGSDTQYF
TGTGCCAGTAGTCTCGACCCGGGACAGGGGTCAGATACGCAGTATTTT
>NA|TRBJ2-5|NA|TRBV19
CASSIQLQETQYF
TGTGCCAGTAGTATACAGCTCCAAGAGACCCAGTACTTC
>NA|TRBJ2-4|NA|TRBV27
CASSLGGPNYKNIQYF
TGTGCCAGCAGCCTAGGAGGGCCCAATTACAAAAACATTCAGTACTTC
>NA|TRBJ2-1|NA|TRBV19
CASSVDGIYNEQFF
TGTGCCAGTAGTGTTGACGGAATCTACAATGAGCAGTTCTTC
>NA|TRBJ1-5|NA|TRBV6-5
CASSRRNSNQPQHF
TGTGCCAGCAGTCGACGGAATAGCAATCAGCCCCAGCATTTT